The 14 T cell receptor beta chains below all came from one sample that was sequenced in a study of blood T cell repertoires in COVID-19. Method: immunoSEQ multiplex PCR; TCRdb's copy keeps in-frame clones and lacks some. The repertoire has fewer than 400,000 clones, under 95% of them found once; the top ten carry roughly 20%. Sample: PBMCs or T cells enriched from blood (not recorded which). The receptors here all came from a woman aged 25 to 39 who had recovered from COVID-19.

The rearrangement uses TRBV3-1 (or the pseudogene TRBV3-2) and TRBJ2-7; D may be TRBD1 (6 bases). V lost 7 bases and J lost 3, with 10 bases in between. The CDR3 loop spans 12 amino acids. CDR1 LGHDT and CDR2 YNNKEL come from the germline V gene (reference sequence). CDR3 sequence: CASTRGGYEQYF. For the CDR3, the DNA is TGTGCCAGCACTCGAGGGGGCTACGAGCAGTACTTC.

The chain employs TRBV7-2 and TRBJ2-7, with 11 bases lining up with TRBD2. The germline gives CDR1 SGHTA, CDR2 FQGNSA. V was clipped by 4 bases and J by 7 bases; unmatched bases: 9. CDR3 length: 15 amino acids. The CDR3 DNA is TGTGCCAGCAGCTCGGTAGCGGGGGGGTCCTGGGAGCAGTACTTC. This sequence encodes CASSSVAGGSWEQYF.

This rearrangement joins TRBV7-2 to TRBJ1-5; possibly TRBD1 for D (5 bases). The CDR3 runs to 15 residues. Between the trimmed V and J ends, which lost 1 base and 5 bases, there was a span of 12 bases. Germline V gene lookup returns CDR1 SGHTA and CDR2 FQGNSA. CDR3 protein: CASSLVGGSYQPQHF. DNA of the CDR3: TGTGCCAGCAGCTTAGTTGGGGGGAGCTATCAGCCCCAGCATTTT. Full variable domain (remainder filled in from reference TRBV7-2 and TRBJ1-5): GAGVSQSPSNKVTEKGKDVELRCDPISGHTALYWYRQSLGQGLEFLIYFQGNSAPDKSGLPSDRFSAERTGGSVSTLTIQRTQQEDSAVYLCASSLVGGSYQPQHFGDGTRLSIL.

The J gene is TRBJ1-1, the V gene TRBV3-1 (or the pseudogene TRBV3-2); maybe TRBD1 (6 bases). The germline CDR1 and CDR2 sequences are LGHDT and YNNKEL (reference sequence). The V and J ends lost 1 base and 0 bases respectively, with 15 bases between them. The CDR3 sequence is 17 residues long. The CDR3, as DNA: TGTGCCAGCAGCCAAGTATGGACAGATCGAATGAACACTGAAGCTTTCTTT. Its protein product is CASSQVWTDRMNTEAFF.

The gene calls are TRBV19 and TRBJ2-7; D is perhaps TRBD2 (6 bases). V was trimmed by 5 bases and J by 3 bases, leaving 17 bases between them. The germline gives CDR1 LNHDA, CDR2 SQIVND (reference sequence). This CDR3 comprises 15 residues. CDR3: CASSPGAGLFYEQYF. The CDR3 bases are TGTGCCAGTAGTCCCGGCGCGGGACTCTTCTACGAGCAGTACTTC. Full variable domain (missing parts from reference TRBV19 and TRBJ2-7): DGGITQSPKYLFRKEGQNVTLSCEQNLNHDAMYWYRQDPGQGLRLIYYSQIVNDFQKGDIAEGYSVSREKKESFPLTVTSAQKNPTAFYLCASSPGAGLFYEQYFGPGTRLTVT.

The CDR3 DNA reads as TGTGCCAGCAGTGATCGAGGATACACTGAAGCTTTCTTT. It specifies CASSDRGYTEAFF. V usage is TRBV25-1 and J usage is TRBJ1-1; D remains unclear. Per germline, CDR1 MGHDK and CDR2 SYGVNS. V was pared by 3 bases and J by 3 bases, with 8 bases between. The length of the CDR3 is 13 residues.

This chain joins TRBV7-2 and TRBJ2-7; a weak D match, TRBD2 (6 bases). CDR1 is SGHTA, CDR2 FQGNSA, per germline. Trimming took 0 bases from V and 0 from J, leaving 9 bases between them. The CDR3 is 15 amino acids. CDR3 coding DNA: TGTGCCAGCAGCTTAGCTACTAGCCTCTCCTACGAGCAGTACTTC. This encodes CASSLATSLSYEQYF.

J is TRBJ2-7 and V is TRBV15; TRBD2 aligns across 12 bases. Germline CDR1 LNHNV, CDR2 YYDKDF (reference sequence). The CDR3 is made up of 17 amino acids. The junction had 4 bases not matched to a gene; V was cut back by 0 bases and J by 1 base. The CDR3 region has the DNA TGTGCCACCAGCAGAGACCTGGGACTAGCGGGTTCCTACGAGCAGTACTTC. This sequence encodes CATSRDLGLAGSYEQYF.

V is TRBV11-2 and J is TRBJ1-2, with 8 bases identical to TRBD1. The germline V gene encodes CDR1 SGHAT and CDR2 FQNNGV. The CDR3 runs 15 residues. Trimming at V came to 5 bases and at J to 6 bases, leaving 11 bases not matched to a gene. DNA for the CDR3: TGTGCCAGCAGCCCGAGACAGGGGTTGGGGAATGGCTACACCTTC. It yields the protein CASSPRQGLGNGYTF.

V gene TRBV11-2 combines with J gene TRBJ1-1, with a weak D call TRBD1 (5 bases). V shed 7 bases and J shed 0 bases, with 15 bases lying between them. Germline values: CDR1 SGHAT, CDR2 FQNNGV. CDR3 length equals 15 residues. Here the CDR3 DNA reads TGTGCCAGCACCCGGACAACAAGCATGAACACTGAAGCTTTCTTT. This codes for CASTRTTSMNTEAFF.

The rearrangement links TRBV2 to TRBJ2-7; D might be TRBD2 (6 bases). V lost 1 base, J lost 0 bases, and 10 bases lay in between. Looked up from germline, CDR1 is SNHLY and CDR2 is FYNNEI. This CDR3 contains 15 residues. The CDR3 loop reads CASSEDFGGSYEQYF. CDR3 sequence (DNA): TGTGCCAGCAGTGAAGATTTCGGGGGCTCCTACGAGCAGTACTTC.

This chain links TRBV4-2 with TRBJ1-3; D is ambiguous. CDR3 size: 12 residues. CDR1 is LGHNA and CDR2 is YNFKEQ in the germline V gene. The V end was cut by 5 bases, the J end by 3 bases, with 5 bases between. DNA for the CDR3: TGTGCCAGCAGCGTAGATGGAAACACCATATATTTT. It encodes CASSVDGNTIYF.

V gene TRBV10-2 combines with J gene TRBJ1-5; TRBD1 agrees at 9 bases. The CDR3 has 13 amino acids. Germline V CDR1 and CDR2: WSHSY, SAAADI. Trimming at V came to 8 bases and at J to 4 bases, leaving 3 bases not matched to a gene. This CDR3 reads CASGGTGNQPQHF. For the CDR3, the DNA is TGCGCCAGCGGGGGGACAGGGAATCAGCCCCAGCATTTT.

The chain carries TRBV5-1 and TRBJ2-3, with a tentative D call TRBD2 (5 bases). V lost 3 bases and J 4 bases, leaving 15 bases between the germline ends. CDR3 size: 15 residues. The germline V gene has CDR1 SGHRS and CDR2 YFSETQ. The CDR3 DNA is TGCGCCAGCAGCTCCCTGCCGGGGTCCGCAGATACGCAGTATTTT. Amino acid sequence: CASSSLPGSADTQYF.